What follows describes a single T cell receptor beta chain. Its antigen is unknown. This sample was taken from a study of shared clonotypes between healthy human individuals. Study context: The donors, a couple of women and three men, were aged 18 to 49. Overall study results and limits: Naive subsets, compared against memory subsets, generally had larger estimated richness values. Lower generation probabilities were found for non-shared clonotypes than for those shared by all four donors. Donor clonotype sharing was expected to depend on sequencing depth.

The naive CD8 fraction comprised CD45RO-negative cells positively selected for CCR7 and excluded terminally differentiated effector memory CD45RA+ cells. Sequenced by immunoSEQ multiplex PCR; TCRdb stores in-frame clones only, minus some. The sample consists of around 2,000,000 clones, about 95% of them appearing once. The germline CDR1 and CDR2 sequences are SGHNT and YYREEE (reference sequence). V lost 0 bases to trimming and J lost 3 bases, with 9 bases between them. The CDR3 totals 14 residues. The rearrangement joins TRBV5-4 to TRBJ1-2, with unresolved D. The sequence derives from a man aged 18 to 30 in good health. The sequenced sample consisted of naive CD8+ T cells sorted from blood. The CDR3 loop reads CASSLGLWDYGYTF. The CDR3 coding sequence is TGTGCCAGCAGCTTGGGGCTTTGGGACTATGGCTACACCTTC. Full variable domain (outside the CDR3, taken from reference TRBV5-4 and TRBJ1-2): ETGVTQSPTHLIKTRGQQVTLRCSSQSGHNTVSWYQQALGQGPQFIFQYYREEENGRGNFPPRFSGLQFPNYSSELNVNALELDDSALYLCASSLGLWDYGYTFGSGTRLTVV.